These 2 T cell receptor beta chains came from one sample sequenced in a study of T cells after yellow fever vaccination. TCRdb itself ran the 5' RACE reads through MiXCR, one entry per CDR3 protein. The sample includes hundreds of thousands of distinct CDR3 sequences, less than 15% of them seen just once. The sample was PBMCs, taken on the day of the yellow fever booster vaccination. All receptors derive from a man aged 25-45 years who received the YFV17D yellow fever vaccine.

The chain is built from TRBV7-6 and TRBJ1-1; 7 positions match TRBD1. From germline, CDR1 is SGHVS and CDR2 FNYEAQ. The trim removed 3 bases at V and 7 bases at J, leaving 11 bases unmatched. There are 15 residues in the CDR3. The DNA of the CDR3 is TGTGCCAGCAGCTTTGCCATACAGGGGCGCAATGAAGCTTTCTTT. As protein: CASSFAIQGRNEAFF.

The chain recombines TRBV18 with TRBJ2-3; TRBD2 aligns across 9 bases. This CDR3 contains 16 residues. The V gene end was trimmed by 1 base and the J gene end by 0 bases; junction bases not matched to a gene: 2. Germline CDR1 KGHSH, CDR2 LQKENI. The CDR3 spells CASSPRLAASTDTQYF. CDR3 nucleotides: TGTGCCAGCTCACCACGACTAGCGGCTAGCACAGATACGCAGTATTTT.